This TCR beta chain appears in the sequencing data of a study of T cells after yellow fever vaccination. Points from the study as a whole: Overall, a small share of clonotypes was seen in both CD4 and CD8 compartments. A weaker but faster secondary response was observed, peaking on day 5 versus 15.

Per germline, CDR1 MDHEN and CDR2 SYDVKM. The V gene end was trimmed by 3 bases and the J gene end by 5 bases; junction bases not matched to a gene: 6. CDR3 length equals 15 residues. Worth noting for this clonotype: Antigen unknown.

Generation of TCR cDNA used 5'RACE template switching (which added a universal primer site and UMIs). TCRdb analysed the 5' RACE reads with MiXCR anew, one entry per CDR3 protein. The sample yields 300,000 to 400,000 distinct CDR3 sequences, 8% to 9.5% seen once. The sequence derives from a man aged 18 to 30 who received the YFV17D yellow fever vaccine. The sample in question was PBMCs, obtained about 49 days after the first yellow fever vaccination. The chain carries TRBV28 and TRBJ2-1; 8 positions match TRBD1. CDR3 loop: CASSLGRTGNNEQFF. CDR3 nucleotides: TGTGCCAGCAGTTTGGGGCGGACAGGGAACAATGAGCAGTTCTTC.